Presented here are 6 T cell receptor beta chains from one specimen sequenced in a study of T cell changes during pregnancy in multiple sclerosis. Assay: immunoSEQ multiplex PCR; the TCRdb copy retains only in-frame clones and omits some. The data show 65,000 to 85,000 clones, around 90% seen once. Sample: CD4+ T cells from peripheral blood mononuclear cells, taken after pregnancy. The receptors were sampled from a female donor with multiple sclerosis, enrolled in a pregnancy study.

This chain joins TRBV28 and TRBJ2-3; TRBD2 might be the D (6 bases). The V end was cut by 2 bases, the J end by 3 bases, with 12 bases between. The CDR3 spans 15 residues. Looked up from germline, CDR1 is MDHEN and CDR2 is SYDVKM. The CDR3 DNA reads TGTGCCAGCAGTTTACAGGGACTTCTAACAGATACGCAGTATTTT. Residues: CASSLQGLLTDTQYF.

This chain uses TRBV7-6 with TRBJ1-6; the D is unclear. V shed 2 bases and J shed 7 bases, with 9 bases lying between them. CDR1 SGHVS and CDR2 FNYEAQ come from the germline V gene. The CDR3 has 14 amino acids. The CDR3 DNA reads TGTGCCAGCAGCTTATTCACGGGAAATTCACCCCTCCACTTT. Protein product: CASSLFTGNSPLHF.

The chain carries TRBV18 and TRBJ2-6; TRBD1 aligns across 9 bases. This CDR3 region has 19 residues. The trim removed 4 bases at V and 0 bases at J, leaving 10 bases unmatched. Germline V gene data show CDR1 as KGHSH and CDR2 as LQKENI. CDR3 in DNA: TGTGCCAGCTCACAAAATCGTAGGACAGGGGACTCTGGGGCCAACGTCCTGACTTTC. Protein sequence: CASSQNRRTGDSGANVLTF.

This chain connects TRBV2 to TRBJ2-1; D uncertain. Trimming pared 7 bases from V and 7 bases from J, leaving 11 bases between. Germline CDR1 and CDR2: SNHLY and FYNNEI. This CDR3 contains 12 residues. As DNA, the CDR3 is TGTGCCAGCACCCCCATCGGGAATGAGCAGTTCTTC. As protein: CASTPIGNEQFF.

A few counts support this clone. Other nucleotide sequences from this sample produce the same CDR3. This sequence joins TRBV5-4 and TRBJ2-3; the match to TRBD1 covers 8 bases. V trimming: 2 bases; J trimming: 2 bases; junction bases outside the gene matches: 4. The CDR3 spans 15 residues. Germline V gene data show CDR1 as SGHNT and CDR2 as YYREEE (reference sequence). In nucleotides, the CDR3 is TGTGCCAGCAGCTTAGGACAGGGAATCACAGATACGCAGTATTTT. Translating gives CASSLGQGITDTQYF.

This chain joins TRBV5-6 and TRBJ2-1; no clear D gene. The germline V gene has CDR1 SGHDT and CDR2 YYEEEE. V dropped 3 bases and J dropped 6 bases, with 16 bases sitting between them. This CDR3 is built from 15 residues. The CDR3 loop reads CASSYVVSLGNEQFF. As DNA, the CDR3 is TGTGCCAGCAGCTACGTGGTTAGCCTTGGCAATGAGCAGTTCTTC.